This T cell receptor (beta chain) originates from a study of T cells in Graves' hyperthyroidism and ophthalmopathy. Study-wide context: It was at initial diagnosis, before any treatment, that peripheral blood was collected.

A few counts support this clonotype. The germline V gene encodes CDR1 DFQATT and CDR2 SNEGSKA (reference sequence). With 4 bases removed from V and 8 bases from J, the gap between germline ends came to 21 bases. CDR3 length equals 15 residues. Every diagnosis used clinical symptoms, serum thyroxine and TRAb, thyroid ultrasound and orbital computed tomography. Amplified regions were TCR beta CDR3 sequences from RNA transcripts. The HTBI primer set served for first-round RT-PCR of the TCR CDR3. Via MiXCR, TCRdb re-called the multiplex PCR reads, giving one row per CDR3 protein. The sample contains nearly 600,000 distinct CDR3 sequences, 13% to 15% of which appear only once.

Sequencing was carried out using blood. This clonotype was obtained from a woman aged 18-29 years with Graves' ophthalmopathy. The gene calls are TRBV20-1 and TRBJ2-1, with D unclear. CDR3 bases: TGCAGTGCTAACCAACTAATAAGGGCTTCGCATGAGCAGTTCTTC. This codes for CSANQLIRASHEQFF.